Presented here are 2 T cell receptor beta chains from one specimen sequenced in a study of CD8+CD57+ T cells in acquired aplastic anemia. CD8+CD57+ cell expansion had been shown by flow cytometry in patients chosen for sequencing. For CDR3 and TCR beta VDJ profiling, genomic DNA was the template used. TCRdb re-analysed the reads in MiXCR, keeping a single row per CDR3 protein. The table has roughly 250,000 distinct CDR3 sequences, 82% seen once; the top ten hold about 41%. Sequencing input: sorted CD4+, CD8+, or CD8+CD57+ T cells (not recorded which) from PBMCs. The receptors come from a human donor with aplastic anemia.

This clonotype was counted a single time. The conserved closing phenylalanine or tryptophan is absent in this CDR3, likely reflecting a read error. No DNA is shown, since the ends of the CDR3 on it are uncertain; the CDR3 is the one TCRdb lists. V gene TRBV2 combines with J gene TRBJ2-1; TRBD1, the D gene given by the table, was not confirmed from the DNA. The CDR3 has 16 residues if both end residues are counted. Per germline, CDR1 SNHLY and CDR2 FYNNEI. This CDR3 reads CASSQGGGNSQDEQSV.

Turning to this clonotype: Likely a read error: the CDR3 ends without its conserved phenylalanine or tryptophan. It is unclear where the CDR3 begins or ends on the DNA, so no DNA is shown, and the CDR3 is as TCRdb lists it. V is TRBV9 and J is TRBJ2-3; the DNA was not used to check the table's D call, TRBD1. Germline assignment: CDR1 SGDLS and CDR2 YYNGEE. Ends included, the CDR3 has 13 residues. CDR3 sequence reads: CASSEGGREEERL.